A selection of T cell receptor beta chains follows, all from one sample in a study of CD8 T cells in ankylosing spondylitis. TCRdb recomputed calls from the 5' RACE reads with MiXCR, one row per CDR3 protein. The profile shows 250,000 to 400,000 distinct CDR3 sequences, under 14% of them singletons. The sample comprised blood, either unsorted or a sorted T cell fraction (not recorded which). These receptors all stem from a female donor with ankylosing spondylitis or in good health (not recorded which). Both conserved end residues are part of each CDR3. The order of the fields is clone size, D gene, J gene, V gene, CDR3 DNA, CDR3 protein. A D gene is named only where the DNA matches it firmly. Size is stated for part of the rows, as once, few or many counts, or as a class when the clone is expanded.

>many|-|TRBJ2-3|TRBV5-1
TGCGCCAGCAGCTTGGATTCCGATACGCAGTATTTT
CASSLDSDTQYF
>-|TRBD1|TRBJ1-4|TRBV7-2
TGTGCCAGCAGCCAAGACAGGGCTAATGAAAAACTGTTTTTT
CASSQDRANEKLFF
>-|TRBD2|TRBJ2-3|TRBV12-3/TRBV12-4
TGTGCCATCAGTTTAAGGGTACTAGCGGGGGGGCGGACAGATACGCAGTATTTT
CAISLRVLAGGRTDTQYF
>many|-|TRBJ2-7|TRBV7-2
TGTGCCAGCAGCCCAATATCGGGGGCCATCGAGTGGGAGCAGTACTTC
CASSPISGAIEWEQYF
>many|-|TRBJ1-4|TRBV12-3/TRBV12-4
TGTGCCAGCAGTTCCGGAGGGGCCGTGTTTTTT
CASSSGGAVFF
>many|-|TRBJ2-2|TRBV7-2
TGTGCCAGCAGCGCCACGGCTACCGGGGAGCTGTTTTTT
CASSATATGELFF
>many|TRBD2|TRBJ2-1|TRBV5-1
TGCGCCAGCAGCCTAAGCGGGAGACAGGACAATGAGCAGTTCTTC
CASSLSGRQDNEQFF
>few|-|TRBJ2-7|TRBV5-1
TGCGCCAGCAGCCCAACAGAGGCCGAAACCTACGAGCAGTACTTC
CASSPTEAETYEQYF
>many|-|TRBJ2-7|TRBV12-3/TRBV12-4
TGTGCCAGCAGTTTCGGTGGACGGTACGAGCAGTACTTC
CASSFGGRYEQYF
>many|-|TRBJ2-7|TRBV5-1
TGCGCCAGCAGCTTGGGTCAGGGTAATCTCGAGCAGTACTTC
CASSLGQGNLEQYF
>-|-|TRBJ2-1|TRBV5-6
TGTGCCAGCAGCTTGGATCGGAAGTGGGGAAATGAGCAGTTCTTC
CASSLDRKWGNEQFF
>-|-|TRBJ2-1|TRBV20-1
TGCAGTGCTATCGGGCTAGCCCCCAATGAGCAGTTCTTC
CSAIGLAPNEQFF
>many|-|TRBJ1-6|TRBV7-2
TGTGCCAGCAGCTTAATGTCGAGATCCTCAAATTCACCCCTCCACTTT
CASSLMSRSSNSPLHF
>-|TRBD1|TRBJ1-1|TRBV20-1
TGCAGTGCTAGTGCTACAGGGGCCTTGAACACTGAAGCTTTCTTT
CSASATGALNTEAFF
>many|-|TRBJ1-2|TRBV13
TGTGCCAGCAGCAGTAGGGTATTCGGCGACGCTAACTATGGCTACACCTTC
CASSSRVFGDANYGYTF
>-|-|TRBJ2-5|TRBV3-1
TGTGCCAGCAGCCAAGATAGGCGGCGTTACTTC
CASSQDRRRYF
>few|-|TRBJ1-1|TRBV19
TGTGCCAGTAGTATAGATCTGGCAGGGATCAACACTGAAGCTTTCTTT
CASSIDLAGINTEAFF
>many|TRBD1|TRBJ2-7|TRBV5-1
TGCGCCAGCAGCTTGGTCGCAGGGGGATCTGGGGAGCAGTACTTC
CASSLVAGGSGEQYF
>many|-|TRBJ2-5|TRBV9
TGTGCCAGCAGCGTAGGGACCTTACGGGAGACCCAGTACTTC
CASSVGTLRETQYF
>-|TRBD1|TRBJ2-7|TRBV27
TGTGCCAGCAGCTATTCCAGGACAGGGGCCTACGAGCAGTACTTC
CASSYSRTGAYEQYF
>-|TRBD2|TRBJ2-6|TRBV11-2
TGTGCCAGCAGCACTCCGACTAGCGGGAAAACGTCAGGGGCCAACGTCCTGACTTTC
CASSTPTSGKTSGANVLTF
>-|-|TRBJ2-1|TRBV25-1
TGTGCCAGCAGTGAGGACAGAGCCGGCAATGATGGGCAGTTCTTC
CASSEDRAGNDGQFF
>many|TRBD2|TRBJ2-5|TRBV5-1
TGCGCCAGCAGCTGGCTAGCGGGAAGGGAGACCCAGTACTTC
CASSWLAGRETQYF
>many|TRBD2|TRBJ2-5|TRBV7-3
TGTGCCAGCAGCTTAACTCTGGGGGAGGGGCAGACCCAGTACTTC
CASSLTLGEGQTQYF
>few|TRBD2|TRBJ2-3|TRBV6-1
TGTGCCAGCAAAAGATCAGCGGGGGGTACACGGGGCACAGATACGCAGTATTTT
CASKRSAGGTRGTDTQYF
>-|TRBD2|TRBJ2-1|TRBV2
TGTGCCAGTCTATGGCTAGCGGGGGTCAGCTCCTACAATGAGCAGTTCTTC
CASLWLAGVSSYNEQFF
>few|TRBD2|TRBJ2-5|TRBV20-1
TGCAGTGCTAGAGATCAACTAGCGGGAGGGCTCCAAGAGACCCAGTACTTC
CSARDQLAGGLQETQYF
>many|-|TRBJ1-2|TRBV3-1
TGTGCCAGCAGCCAAACCCACAGTAACTATGGCTACACCTTC
CASSQTHSNYGYTF
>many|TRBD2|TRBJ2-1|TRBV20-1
TGCAGTGCAGCCGGGACTAGCGGATACAATGAGCAGTTCTTC
CSAAGTSGYNEQFF
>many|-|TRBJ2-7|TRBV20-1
TGCAGTGCTAGAGAAGAAGACAGCTACTACGAGCAGTACTTC
CSAREEDSYYEQYF
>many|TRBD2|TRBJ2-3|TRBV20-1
TGCAGTGCTAGAGATAAGGCTAGCGGAAGCACAGATACGCAGTATTTT
CSARDKASGSTDTQYF
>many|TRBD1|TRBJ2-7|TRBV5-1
TGCGCCAGCGCACCGGGACAGCTCTACGAGCAGTACTTC
CASAPGQLYEQYF
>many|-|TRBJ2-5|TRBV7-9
TGTGCCAGCAGCTTAGGCCCGACCCAGTACTTC
CASSLGPTQYF
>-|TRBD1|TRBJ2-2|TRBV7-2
TGTGCCAGCAGCTTCGACAGGGGTGTCGCCGGGGAGCTGTTTTTT
CASSFDRGVAGELFF
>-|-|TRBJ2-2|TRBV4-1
TGCGCCAGCAGCCAACCCAGGGGAAGTACCGGGGAGCTGTTTTTT
CASSQPRGSTGELFF
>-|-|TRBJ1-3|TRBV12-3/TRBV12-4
TGTGCCAGCAGTTTTGGCCCTAATGGAAACACCATATATTTT
CASSFGPNGNTIYF
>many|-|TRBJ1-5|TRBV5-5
TGTGCCAGCAGACCAGGGGTGGGCAATCAGCCCCAGCATTTT
CASRPGVGNQPQHF
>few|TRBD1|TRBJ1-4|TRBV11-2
TGTGCCAGCAGCCCATGGACAGGGGGTGAAAAACTGTTTTTT
CASSPWTGGEKLFF
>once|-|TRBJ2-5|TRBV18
TGTGCCAGCTCACAGGCCCCCGAGACCCAGTACTTC
CASSQAPETQYF
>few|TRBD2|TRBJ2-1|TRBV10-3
TGTGCCATCAGTCTGACTAGCGGGTACAATGAGCAGTTCTTC
CAISLTSGYNEQFF
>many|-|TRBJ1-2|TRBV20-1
TGCAGTGCTAGAGTTCAGTCTAGGGGCTCTAGCTATGGCTACACCTTC
CSARVQSRGSSYGYTF
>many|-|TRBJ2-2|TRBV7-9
TGTGCCAGCAGCTTGACTTCTGGGTCGAGCACCGGGGAGCTGTTTTTT
CASSLTSGSSTGELFF
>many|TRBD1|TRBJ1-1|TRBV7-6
TGTGCCAGCAGAGCACAGGGGGACACTGAAGCTTTCTTT
CASRAQGDTEAFF
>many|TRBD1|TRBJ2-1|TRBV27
TGTGCCAGCGGTGTCGGGACAGGGGGTTACAATGAGCAGTTCTTC
CASGVGTGGYNEQFF
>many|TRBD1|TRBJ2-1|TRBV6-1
TGTGCCAGCAGCCGTCCAGGGGGCGATGAGCAGTTCTTC
CASSRPGGDEQFF
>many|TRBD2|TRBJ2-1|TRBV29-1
TGCAGCGTTGTTCTGTGGGAGGGCCCAATCTTC
CSVVLWEGPIF
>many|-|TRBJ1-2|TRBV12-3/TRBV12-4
TGTGCCAGCGCAAAGACAGATTATGGCTACACCTTC
CASAKTDYGYTF
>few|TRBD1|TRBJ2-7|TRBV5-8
TGTGCCAGCAGCTTCAATCCCGGGACAGGGGGCGAGCAGTACTTC
CASSFNPGTGGEQYF
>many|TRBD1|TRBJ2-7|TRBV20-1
TGCAGTGCTCCGGGACAGGGCCTGTACGAGCAGTACTTC
CSAPGQGLYEQYF
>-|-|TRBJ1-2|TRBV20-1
TGCAGTGCTAGGAAGGACGGCGGGGGCTACACCTTC
CSARKDGGGYTF